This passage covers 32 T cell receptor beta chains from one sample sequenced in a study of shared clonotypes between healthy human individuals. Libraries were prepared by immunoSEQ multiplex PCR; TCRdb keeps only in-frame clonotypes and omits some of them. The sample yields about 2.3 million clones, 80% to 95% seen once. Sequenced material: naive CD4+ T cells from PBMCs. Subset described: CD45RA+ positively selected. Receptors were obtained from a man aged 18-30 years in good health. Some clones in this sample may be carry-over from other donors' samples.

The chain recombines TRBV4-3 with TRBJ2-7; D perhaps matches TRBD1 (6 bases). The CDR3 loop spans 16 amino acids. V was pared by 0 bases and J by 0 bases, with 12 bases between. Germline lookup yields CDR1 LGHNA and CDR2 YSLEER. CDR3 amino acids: CASSQEQGESSYEQYF. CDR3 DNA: TGCGCCAGCAGCCAAGAACAGGGCGAGAGCTCCTACGAGCAGTACTTC.

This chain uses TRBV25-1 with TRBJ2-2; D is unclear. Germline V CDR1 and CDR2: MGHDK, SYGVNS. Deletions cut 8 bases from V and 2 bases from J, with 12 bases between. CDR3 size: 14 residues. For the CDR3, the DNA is TGTGCCAGCGCACTGGCCGCCAACACCGGGGAGCTGTTTTTT. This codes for CASALAANTGELFF.

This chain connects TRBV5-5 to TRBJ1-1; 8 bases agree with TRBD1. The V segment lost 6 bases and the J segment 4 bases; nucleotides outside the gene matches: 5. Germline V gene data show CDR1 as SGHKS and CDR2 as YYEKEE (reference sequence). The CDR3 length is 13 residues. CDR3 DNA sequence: TGTGCCAGCACCCAGGGGGCAAGCACTGAAGCTTTCTTT. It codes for CASTQGASTEAFF.

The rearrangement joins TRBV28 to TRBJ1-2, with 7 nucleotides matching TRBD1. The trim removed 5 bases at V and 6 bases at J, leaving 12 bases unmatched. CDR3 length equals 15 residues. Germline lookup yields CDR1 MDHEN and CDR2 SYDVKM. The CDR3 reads CASSPPAGQYNGYTF. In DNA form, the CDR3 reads TGTGCCAGCAGTCCGCCAGCGGGACAGTATAATGGCTACACCTTC.

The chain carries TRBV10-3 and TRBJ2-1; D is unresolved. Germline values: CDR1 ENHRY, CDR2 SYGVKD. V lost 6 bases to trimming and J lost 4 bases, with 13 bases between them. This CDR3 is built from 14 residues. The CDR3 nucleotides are TGTGCCATCAGGGCGGACCGGGCGTACAATGAGCAGTTCTTC. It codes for CAIRADRAYNEQFF.

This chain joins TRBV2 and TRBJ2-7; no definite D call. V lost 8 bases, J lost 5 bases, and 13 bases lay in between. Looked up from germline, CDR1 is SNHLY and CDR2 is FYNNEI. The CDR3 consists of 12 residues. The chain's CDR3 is CASSSSLDEQYF. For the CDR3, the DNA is TGTGCCAGCTCCTCCTCTTTGGACGAGCAGTACTTC. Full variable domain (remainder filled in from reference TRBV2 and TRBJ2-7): EPEVTQTPSHQVTQMGQEVILRCVPISNHLYFYWYRQILGQKVEFLVSFYNNEISEKSEIFDDQFSVERPDGSNFTLKIRSTKLEDSAMYFCASSSSLDEQYFGPGTRLTVT.

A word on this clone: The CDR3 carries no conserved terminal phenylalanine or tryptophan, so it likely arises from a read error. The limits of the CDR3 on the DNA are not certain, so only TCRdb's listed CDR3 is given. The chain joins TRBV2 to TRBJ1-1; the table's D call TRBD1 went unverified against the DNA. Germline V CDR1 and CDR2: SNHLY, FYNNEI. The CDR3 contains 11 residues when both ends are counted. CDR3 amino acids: CASTETGPLKI.

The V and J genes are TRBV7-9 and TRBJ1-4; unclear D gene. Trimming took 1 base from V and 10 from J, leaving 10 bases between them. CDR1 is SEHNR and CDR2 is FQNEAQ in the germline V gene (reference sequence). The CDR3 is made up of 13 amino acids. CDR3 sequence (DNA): TGTGCCAGCAGCTTAGAGCGCGGGAGAAAACTGTTTTTT. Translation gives CASSLERGRKLFF.

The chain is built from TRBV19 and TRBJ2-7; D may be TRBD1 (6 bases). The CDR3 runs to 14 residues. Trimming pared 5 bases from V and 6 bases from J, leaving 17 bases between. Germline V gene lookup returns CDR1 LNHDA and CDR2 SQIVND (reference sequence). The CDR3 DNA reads TGTGCCAGTAGTTCGGGCAGGGGAAGGGGCGAGCAGTACTTC. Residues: CASSSGRGRGEQYF.

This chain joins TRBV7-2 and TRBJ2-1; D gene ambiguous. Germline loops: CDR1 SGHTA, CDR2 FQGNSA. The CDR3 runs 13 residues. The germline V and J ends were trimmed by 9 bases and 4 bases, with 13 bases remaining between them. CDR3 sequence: CARSSNVYNEQFF. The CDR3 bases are TGTGCCAGAAGCAGTAATGTATACAATGAGCAGTTCTTC.

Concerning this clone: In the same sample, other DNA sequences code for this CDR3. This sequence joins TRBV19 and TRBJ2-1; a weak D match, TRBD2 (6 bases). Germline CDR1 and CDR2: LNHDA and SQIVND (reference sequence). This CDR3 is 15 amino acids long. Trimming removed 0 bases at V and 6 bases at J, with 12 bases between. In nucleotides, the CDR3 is TGTGCCAGTAGTATAGAGGGACTGGGTTCCAATGAGCAGTTCTTC. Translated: CASSIEGLGSNEQFF.

In DNA, the CDR3 is TGTGCCAGCAGGGACAGGGTAGAAGGCTACACCTTC. Amino acids: CASRDRVEGYTF. The V and J genes are TRBV2 and TRBJ1-2; TRBD1 aligns across 8 bases. V lost 6 bases to trimming and J lost 8 bases; unmatched junction nucleotides: 5. The CDR3 is 12 residues long. CDR1 and CDR2 from the germline V gene are SNHLY and FYNNEI.

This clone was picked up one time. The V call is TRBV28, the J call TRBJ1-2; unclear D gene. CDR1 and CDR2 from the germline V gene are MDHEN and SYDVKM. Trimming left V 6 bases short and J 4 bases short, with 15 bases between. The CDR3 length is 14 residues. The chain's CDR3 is CASRTLGPAYGYTF. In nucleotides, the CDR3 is TGTGCCAGCAGAACCTTAGGACCGGCCTATGGCTACACCTTC.

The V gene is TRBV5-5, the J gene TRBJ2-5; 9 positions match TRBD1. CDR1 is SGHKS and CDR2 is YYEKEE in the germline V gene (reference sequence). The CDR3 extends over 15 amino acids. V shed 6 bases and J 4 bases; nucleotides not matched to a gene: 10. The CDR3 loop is CASTSGQGWIETQYF. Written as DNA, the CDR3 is TGTGCCAGCACCTCCGGACAGGGGTGGATAGAGACCCAGTACTTC.

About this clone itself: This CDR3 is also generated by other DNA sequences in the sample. CDR3 nucleotide sequence: TGTGCCACCAGCAGAGGATCGGATACGCAGTATTTT. Translating gives CATSRGSDTQYF. This chain links TRBV15 with TRBJ2-3, with D unclear. V was pared by 1 base and J by 6 bases, with 5 bases between. CDR1 LNHNV and CDR2 YYDKDF come from the germline V gene (reference sequence). This CDR3 comprises 12 residues.

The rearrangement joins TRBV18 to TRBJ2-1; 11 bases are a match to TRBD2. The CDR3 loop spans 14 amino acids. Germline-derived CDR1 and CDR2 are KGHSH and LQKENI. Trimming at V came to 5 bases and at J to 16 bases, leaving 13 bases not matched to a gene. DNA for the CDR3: TGTGCCAGCTCAGGACTAGCGGGTTCTACCGAGCTATTCTTC. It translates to CASSGLAGSTELFF. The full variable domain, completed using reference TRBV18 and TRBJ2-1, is NAGVMQNPRHLVRRRGQEARLRCSPMKGHSHVYWYRQLPEEGLKFMVYLQKENIIDESGMPKERFSAEFPKEGPSILRIQQVVRGDSAAYFCASSGLAGSTELFFGPGTRLTVL.

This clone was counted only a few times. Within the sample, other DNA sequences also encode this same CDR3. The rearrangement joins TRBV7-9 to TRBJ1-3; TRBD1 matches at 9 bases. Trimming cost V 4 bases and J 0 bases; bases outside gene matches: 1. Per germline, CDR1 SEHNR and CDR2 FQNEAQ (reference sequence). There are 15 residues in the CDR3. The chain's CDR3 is CASSSDRGSGNTIYF. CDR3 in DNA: TGTGCCAGCAGCTCGGACAGGGGCTCTGGAAACACCATATATTTT.

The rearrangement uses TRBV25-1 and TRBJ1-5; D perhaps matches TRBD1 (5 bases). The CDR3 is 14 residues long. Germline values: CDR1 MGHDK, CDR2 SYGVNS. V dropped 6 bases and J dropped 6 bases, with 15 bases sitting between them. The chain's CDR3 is CASSGGGTSQPQHF. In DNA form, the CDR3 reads TGTGCCAGCAGCGGCGGGGGGACTTCTCAGCCCCAGCATTTT.

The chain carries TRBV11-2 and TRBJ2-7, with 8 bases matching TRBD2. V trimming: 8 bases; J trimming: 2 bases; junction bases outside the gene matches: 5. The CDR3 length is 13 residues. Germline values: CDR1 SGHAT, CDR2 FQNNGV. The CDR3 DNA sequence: TGTGCCAGCGAGCGGGAGCGAGCCTACGAGCAGTACTTC. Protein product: CASERERAYEQYF. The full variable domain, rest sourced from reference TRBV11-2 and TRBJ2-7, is EAGVAQSPRYKIIEKRQSVAFWCNPISGHATLYWYQQILGQGPKLLIQFQNNGVVDDSQLPKDRFSAERLKGVDSTLKIQPAKLEDSAVYLCASERERAYEQYFGPGTRLTVT.

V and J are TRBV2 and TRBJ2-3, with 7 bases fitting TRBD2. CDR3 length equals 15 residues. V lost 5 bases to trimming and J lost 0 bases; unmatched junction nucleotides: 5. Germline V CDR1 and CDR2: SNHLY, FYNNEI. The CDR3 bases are TGTGCCAGCAGTTCTAGCGGTCGAAGCACAGATACGCAGTATTTT. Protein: CASSSSGRSTDTQYF.

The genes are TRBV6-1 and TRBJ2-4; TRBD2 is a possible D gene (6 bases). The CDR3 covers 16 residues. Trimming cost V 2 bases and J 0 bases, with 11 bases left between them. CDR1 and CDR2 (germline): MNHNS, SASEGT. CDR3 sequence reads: CASSERRELAKNIQYF. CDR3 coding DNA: TGTGCCAGCAGTGAAAGGAGGGAACTAGCCAAAAACATTCAGTACTTC.

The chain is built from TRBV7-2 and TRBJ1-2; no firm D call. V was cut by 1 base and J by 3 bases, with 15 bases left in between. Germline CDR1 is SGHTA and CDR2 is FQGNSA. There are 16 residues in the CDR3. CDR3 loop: CASSLVLRSGDYGYTF. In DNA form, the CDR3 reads TGTGCCAGCAGCTTAGTCCTCAGATCCGGGGACTATGGCTACACCTTC.

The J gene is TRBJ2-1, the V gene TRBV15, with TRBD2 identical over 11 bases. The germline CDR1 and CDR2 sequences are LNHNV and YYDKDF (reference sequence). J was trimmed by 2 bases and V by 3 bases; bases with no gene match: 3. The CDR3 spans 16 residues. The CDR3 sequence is CATSSLAGGAYNEQFF. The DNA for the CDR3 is TGTGCCACCAGCAGTTTAGCGGGAGGGGCCTACAATGAGCAGTTCTTC.

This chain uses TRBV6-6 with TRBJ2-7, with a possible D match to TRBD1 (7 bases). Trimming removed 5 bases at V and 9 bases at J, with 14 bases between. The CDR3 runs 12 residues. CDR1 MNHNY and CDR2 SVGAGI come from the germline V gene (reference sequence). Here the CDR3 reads CASSVQGGGQYF. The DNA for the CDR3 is TGTGCCAGCAGTGTCCAGGGGGGCGGGCAGTACTTC.

DNA of the CDR3: TGCGCCAGCAGCACGAACCCGGGGAGGGGCGACACCGGGGAGCTGTTTTTT. Translating gives CASSTNPGRGDTGELFF. This sequence joins TRBV5-1 and TRBJ2-2; 7 positions match TRBD2. CDR3 length equals 17 residues. V lost 4 bases to trimming and J lost 3 bases; unmatched junction nucleotides: 12. Germline CDR1 reads SGHRS; CDR2 reads YFSETQ.

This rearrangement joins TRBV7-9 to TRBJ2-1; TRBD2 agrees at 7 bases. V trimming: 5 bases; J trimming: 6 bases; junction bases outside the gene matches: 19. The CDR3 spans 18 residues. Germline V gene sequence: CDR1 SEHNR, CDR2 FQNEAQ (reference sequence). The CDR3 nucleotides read TGTGCCAGCAGCATTTCCACTACCGGGGCGGGAGCCTTCAATGAGCAGTTCTTC. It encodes CASSISTTGAGAFNEQFF.

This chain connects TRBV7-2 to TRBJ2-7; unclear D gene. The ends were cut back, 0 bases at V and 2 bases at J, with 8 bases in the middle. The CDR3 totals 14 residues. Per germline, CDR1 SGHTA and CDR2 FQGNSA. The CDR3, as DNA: TGTGCCAGCAGCTTAGCGGTGGTCCCCTACGAGCAGTACTTC. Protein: CASSLAVVPYEQYF.

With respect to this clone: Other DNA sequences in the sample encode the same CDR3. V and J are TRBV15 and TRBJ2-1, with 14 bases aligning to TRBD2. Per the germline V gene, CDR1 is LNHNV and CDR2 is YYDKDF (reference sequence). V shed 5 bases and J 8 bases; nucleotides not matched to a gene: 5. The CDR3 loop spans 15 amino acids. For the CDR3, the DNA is TGTGCCACCAGCGAGGGACTAGCGGGAGTTTATGAGCAGTTCTTC. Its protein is CATSEGLAGVYEQFF.

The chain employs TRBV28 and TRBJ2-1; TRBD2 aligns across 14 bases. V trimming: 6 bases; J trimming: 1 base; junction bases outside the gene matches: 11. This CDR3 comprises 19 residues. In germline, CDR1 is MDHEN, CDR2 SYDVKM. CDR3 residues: CASSPDIGTSGRSYNEQFF. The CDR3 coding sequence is TGTGCCAGCAGCCCGGATATCGGGACTAGCGGGAGATCCTACAATGAGCAGTTCTTC.

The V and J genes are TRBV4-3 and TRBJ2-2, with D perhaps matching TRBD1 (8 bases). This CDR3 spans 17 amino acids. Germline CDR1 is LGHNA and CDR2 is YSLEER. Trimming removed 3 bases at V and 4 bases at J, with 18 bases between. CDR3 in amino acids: CASSQAFTGGGTGELFF. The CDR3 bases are TGCGCCAGCAGCCAGGCATTTACAGGGGGGGGCACCGGGGAGCTGTTTTTT.

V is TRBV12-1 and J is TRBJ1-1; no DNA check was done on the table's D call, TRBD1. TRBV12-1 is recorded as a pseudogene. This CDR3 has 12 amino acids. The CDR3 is CASSPEQGGAFF. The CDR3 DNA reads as TGTGCCAGCAGCCCTGAACAGGGGGGAGCTTTCTTT.

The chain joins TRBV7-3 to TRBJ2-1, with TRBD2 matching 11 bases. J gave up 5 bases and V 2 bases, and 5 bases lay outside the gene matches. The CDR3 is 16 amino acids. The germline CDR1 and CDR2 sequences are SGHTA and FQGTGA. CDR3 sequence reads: CASSLWGTSGNNEQFF. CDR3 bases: TGTGCCAGCAGCTTATGGGGGACTAGCGGTAACAATGAGCAGTTCTTC.